This T cell receptor beta chain was sequenced in a study of regulatory T cells in long-lasting Graves disease. Study-level results: There was favoring of TRBV28, TRBJ1-2 and TRBJ2-5 in persistent disease.

Germline CDR1 and CDR2: MNHEY and SVGAGI. Trimming removed 3 bases from V and 4 bases from J, with 12 bases in between. The CDR3 length is 14 residues. Library construction for TCR beta used iRepertoire HTBI primers and Arm-PCR of CDR3 regions. TCRdb reprocessed the multiplex PCR reads with MiXCR, giving one entry per CDR3 protein. The table shows roughly 450,000 distinct CDR3 sequences, with about 20% occurring only once. Time point noted: persistent/refractory GD, antithyroid drugs over 5 years with positive TRAb. The TCR library used RNA extracted from PBMCs. Peripheral blood, roughly 8.8 milliliters of it, was drawn into EDTA tubes. This clonotype was seen ten or more times. The antigen is not known.

The sample was peripheral blood mononuclear cells (PBMCs), taken when the disease was refractory, from a patient treated with antithyroid drugs. This clonotype originated in a female donor with Graves disease. This chain joins TRBV6-5 and TRBJ1-1; no clear D. In DNA form, the CDR3 reads TGTGCCAGCAGTTATCTCGGCCTAGGCACTGAAGCTTTCTTT. Translating it yields CASSYLGLGTEAFF.